These 31 T cell receptor beta chains share one sample of origin, sequenced in a study of cytomegalovirus exposure and HLA in healthy donors. Here immunoSEQ multiplex PCR was the method, and the copy in TCRdb shows in-frame clones only, minus some. The sample holds tens of thousands of clones, approximately 96% seen once. Sequencing was performed on PBMCs. These receptors originate from a young man in good health and CMV-seropositive.

This rearrangement joins TRBV6-5 to TRBJ2-1; D might be TRBD1 (6 bases). Trimming removed 6 bases at V and 1 base at J, with 13 bases between. Germline-derived CDR1 and CDR2 are MNHEY and SVGAGI. The CDR3 is made up of 15 amino acids. CDR3 nucleotides: TGTGCCAGCAGGTCCGGGACAACTTCCTACAATGAGCAGTTCTTC. Protein sequence: CASRSGTTSYNEQFF.

The V and J genes are TRBV19 and TRBJ2-7, with D possibly being TRBD2 (6 bases). The germline V gene encodes CDR1 LNHDA and CDR2 SQIVND (reference sequence). This CDR3 has 13 amino acids. V lost 7 bases and J 2 bases, leaving 12 bases between the germline ends. The CDR3 DNA follows: TGTGCCAGTATTTTGCGGGAAACCTACGAGCAGTACTTC. This sequence encodes CASILRETYEQYF.

The chain links TRBV11-2 to TRBJ2-4; no definite D call. Trimming pared 1 base from V and 0 bases from J, leaving 16 bases between. The germline V gene encodes CDR1 SGHAT and CDR2 FQNNGV. The CDR3 runs to 18 residues. DNA for the CDR3: TGTGCCAGCAGCTTAGCGGCCGGGTACCCCTTAGCCAAAAACATTCAGTACTTC. As protein: CASSLAAGYPLAKNIQYF.

The V call is TRBV6-5, the J call TRBJ1-4, with 9 bases that match TRBD1. The length of the CDR3 is 14 residues. J gave up 5 bases and V 8 bases, and 6 bases lay outside the gene matches. Germline CDR1 and CDR2: MNHEY and SVGAGI. The CDR3 nucleotides read TGTGCCAGCGGAGACGGGACAGGGAATGAAAAACTGTTTTTT. It is translated as CASGDGTGNEKLFF.

This chain links TRBV7-6 with TRBJ2-1; D perhaps matches TRBD2 (5 bases). The V end lost 5 bases, the J end lost 3 bases, and 17 bases lay between the germline ends. This CDR3 is built from 16 residues. Germline V gene lookup returns CDR1 SGHVS and CDR2 FNYEAQ. The CDR3 here is CASSVAVIGSYNEQFF. The CDR3 DNA sequence: TGTGCCAGCAGCGTCGCGGTGATAGGGAGCTACAATGAGCAGTTCTTC.

The rearrangement joins TRBV19 to TRBJ2-5; TRBD2 agrees at 10 bases. V lost 9 bases and J lost 1; bases outside the gene matches: 2. Germline V gene sequence: CDR1 LNHDA, CDR2 SQIVND (reference sequence). The CDR3 totals 13 residues. The CDR3 DNA reads as TGTGCCAGCAGACTAGCGGGCCAAGAGACCCAGTACTTC. Translating gives CASRLAGQETQYF.

This chain uses TRBV6-1 with TRBJ2-5, with 7 nucleotides matching TRBD2. The germline gives CDR1 MNHNS, CDR2 SASEGT. This CDR3 contains 14 residues. V was clipped by 6 bases and J by 5 bases; unmatched bases: 9. The CDR3 spells CASSGGREAETQYF. The CDR3 region has the DNA TGTGCCAGCAGCGGCGGTCGGGAGGCGGAGACCCAGTACTTC.

This clone was picked up one time. Written as DNA, the CDR3 is TGTGCCAGCAGCCAACTTACAGGGGACGATGGCTACACCTTC. This gives the protein CASSQLTGDDGYTF. V gene TRBV4-2 combines with J gene TRBJ1-2; 7 bases map to TRBD1. The length of the CDR3 is 14 residues. V shed 2 bases and J 6 bases; nucleotides not matched to a gene: 6. CDR1 and CDR2 (germline): LGHNA, YNFKEQ.

The chain carries TRBV10-3 and TRBJ2-6; possible D gene TRBD1, 7 bases. V was pared by 10 bases and J by 2 bases, with 15 bases between. Germline CDR1 ENHRY, CDR2 SYGVKD. The CDR3 has 15 amino acids. The CDR3: CATAGQGAGANVLTF. The CDR3 DNA is TGTGCCACCGCGGGGCAGGGGGCTGGGGCCAACGTCCTGACTTTC.

The chain links TRBV19 to TRBJ1-2; 8 positions agree with TRBD1. The V gene end was trimmed by 5 bases and the J gene end by 5 bases; junction bases not matched to a gene: 10. The CDR3 runs 15 residues. CDR1 is LNHDA, CDR2 SQIVND, per germline (reference sequence). CDR3 in amino acids: CASSASGTGSYGYTF. In DNA, the CDR3 is TGTGCCAGTAGTGCTTCCGGGACAGGAAGTTATGGCTACACCTTC.

This chain connects TRBV27 to TRBJ2-1, with D hard to call. The CDR3 consists of 13 residues. Trimming removed 6 bases at V and 0 bases at J, with 6 bases between. CDR1 and CDR2 from the germline V gene are MNHEY and SMNVEV (reference sequence). The CDR3 here is CASSLSSYNEQFF. DNA for the CDR3: TGTGCCAGCAGCCTTAGCTCCTACAATGAGCAGTTCTTC.

The chain joins TRBV5-1 to TRBJ1-3; D remains unclear. The CDR3 contains 16 residues. V was shortened by 0 bases and J by 0 bases, with 10 bases between the two germline ends. Germline CDR1 is SGHRS and CDR2 is YFSETQ. CDR3 coding DNA: TGCGCCAGCAGCTTGGGAGGCCAGTTCTCTGGAAACACCATATATTTT. Translated: CASSLGGQFSGNTIYF. Using reference TRBV5-1 and TRBJ1-3 for the parts outside the CDR3, the full variable domain is KAGVTQTPRYLIKTRGQQVTLSCSPISGHRSVSWYQQTPGQGLQFLFEYFSETQRNKGNFPGRFSGRQFSNSRSEMNVSTLELGDSALYLCASSLGGQFSGNTIYFGEGSWLTVV.

The V call is TRBV29-1, the J call TRBJ1-6; possibly TRBD1 for D (5 bases). CDR3 length: 15 residues. V gave up 6 bases and J gave up 0 bases, with 12 bases separating them. Germline assignment: CDR1 SQVTM and CDR2 ANQGSEA. The DNA of the CDR3 is TGCAGCGTCAACAGGCCTAACTCCTATAATTCACCCCTCCACTTT. This translates into CSVNRPNSYNSPLHF.

This clone was counted a single time. The rearrangement uses TRBV4-1 and TRBJ2-1; 13 nucleotides match TRBD2. Germline values: CDR1 MGHRA, CDR2 YSYEKL. V shed 4 bases and J 7 bases; nucleotides not matched to a gene: 10. This CDR3 contains 17 residues. This chain's CDR3 is CASSRELLAGGRNEQFF. The CDR3 DNA follows: TGCGCCAGCAGCCGGGAGTTACTAGCGGGAGGGAGAAATGAGCAGTTCTTC.

As concerns this clone: Because the CDR3's place on the DNA is in doubt, the DNA is left out and the CDR3 is given as listed by TCRdb. The V gene is TRBV7-9, the J gene TRBJ1-2; TRBD1 reflects the table's D call only, with no check against the DNA. With termini counted, the CDR3 has 15 amino acids. Germline CDR1 is SEHNR and CDR2 is FQNEAQ (reference sequence). The CDR3 reads CASSFGPGQNYGYTF.

The chain employs TRBV7-8 and TRBJ2-7; 7 nucleotides align to TRBD1. V lost 2 bases and J lost 3; bases outside the gene matches: 4. CDR1 is SGHVS, CDR2 FQNEAQ, per germline. The CDR3 has 14 residues. DNA for the CDR3: TGTGCCAGCAGCTTAAGGGGGCAGCTCTACGAGCAGTACTTC. Protein: CASSLRGQLYEQYF.

CDR3 sequence reads: CASSLQGSNTGELFF. CDR3 bases: TGCGCCAGCAGCTTACAGGGAAGTAACACCGGGGAGCTGTTTTTT. The genes are TRBV5-1 and TRBJ2-2; tentative D call: TRBD1 (6 bases). This CDR3 contains 15 residues. The ends were cut back, 2 bases at V and 2 bases at J, with 10 bases in the middle. Germline V gene data show CDR1 as SGHRS and CDR2 as YFSETQ.

The chain uses TRBV19 and TRBJ1-4; no definite D call. CDR1 and CDR2 from the germline V gene are LNHDA and SQIVND (reference sequence). V was shortened by 6 bases and J by 4 bases, with 12 bases between the two germline ends. The CDR3 spans 14 residues. DNA for the CDR3: TGTGCCAGTAGAGCGGGCAGGCTTAATGAAAAACTGTTTTTT. This encodes CASRAGRLNEKLFF.

V gene TRBV5-1 combines with J gene TRBJ2-5; 11 bases line up with TRBD2. Germline V lookup: CDR1 SGHRS, CDR2 YFSETQ. This CDR3 has 19 residues. With 3 bases clipped from V and 5 bases from J, the junction kept 18 bases outside the gene matches. The DNA for the CDR3 is TGCGCCAGCAGCTCACTAGGTCTCCTAGCGGGGGGATTGGGGGAGACCCAGTACTTC. Encoded protein: CASSSLGLLAGGLGETQYF.

The rearrangement uses TRBV13 and TRBJ2-1; 15 bases line up with TRBD2. The CDR3 is 18 residues long. Trimming removed 5 bases from V and 5 bases from J; junction bases left unmatched: 10. Germline-derived CDR1 and CDR2 are PRHDT and FYEKMQ (reference sequence). The CDR3 region has the DNA TGTGCCAGCAGCGCAATGGGACTAGCGGGGGGTTTGGACAATGAGCAGTTCTTC. Translation: CASSAMGLAGGLDNEQFF. The complete variable domain, with remaining parts taken from reference TRBV13 and TRBJ2-1, reads AAGVIQSPRHLIKEKRETATLKCYPIPRHDTVYWYQQGPGQDPQFLISFYEKMQSDKGSIPDRFSAQQFSDYHSELNMSSLELGDSALYFCASSAMGLAGGLDNEQFFGPGTRLTVL.

The rearrangement joins TRBV18 to TRBJ1-1; no firm D call. The CDR3 runs to 14 residues. In germline, CDR1 is KGHSH, CDR2 LQKENI. The germline V and J ends were trimmed by 6 bases and 3 bases, with 14 bases remaining between them. CDR3 nucleotide sequence: TGTGCCAGCTCCCTCGATGGGCAGTACACTGAAGCTTTCTTT. Translation: CASSLDGQYTEAFF.

This chain connects TRBV7-2 to TRBJ2-5, with 9 bases lining up with TRBD1. The CDR3 has 15 amino acids. Germline CDR1 and CDR2: SGHTA and FQGNSA. V was clipped by 5 bases and J by 0 bases; unmatched bases: 4. CDR3 protein: CASSPGTGYQETQYF. The CDR3 DNA follows: TGTGCCAGCAGCCCCGGGACAGGGTACCAAGAGACCCAGTACTTC.

The chain is built from TRBV6-1 and TRBJ2-1; 8 nucleotides align to TRBD2. Unmatched junction bases numbered 5, after V lost 10 bases and J lost 0 bases. The CDR3 extends over 14 amino acids. The germline V gene encodes CDR1 MNHNS and CDR2 SASEGT. CDR3 amino acids: CANREGLSYNEQFF. As DNA, the CDR3 is TGTGCCAACCGGGAGGGCCTCTCCTACAATGAGCAGTTCTTC.

The V and J genes are TRBV27 and TRBJ2-3; TRBD2 matches at 9 bases. Germline V gene data show CDR1 as MNHEY and CDR2 as SMNVEV (reference sequence). The CDR3 consists of 15 residues. J was trimmed by 0 bases and V by 3 bases; bases with no gene match: 1. CDR3 region: CASSFLAGSTDTQYF. The DNA of the CDR3 is TGTGCCAGCAGTTTTCTAGCGGGAAGCACAGATACGCAGTATTTT.

The table lists this clone with a count of one. The chain has TRBV6-1 and TRBJ2-7, with TRBD1 identical over 8 bases. This CDR3 comprises 13 residues. Germline values: CDR1 MNHNS, CDR2 SASEGT. The J segment lost 2 bases and the V segment lost 10 bases, leaving 7 bases of the junction unmatched. The CDR3 nucleotides read TGTGCCAACCAGACAGGGGTTACCTACGAGCAGTACTTC. Encoded protein: CANQTGVTYEQYF.

The chain carries TRBV2 and TRBJ2-7, with a possible D match to TRBD2 (6 bases). Germline CDR1 SNHLY, CDR2 FYNNEI. Trimming pared 7 bases from V and 2 bases from J, leaving 18 bases between. The CDR3 length is 15 residues. DNA for the CDR3: TGTGCCAGCAACCCAGCACCCGGGAGCCCCTACGAGCAGTACTTC. Translated: CASNPAPGSPYEQYF.

The CDR3 DNA is TGTGCCAGCAGCCCCCTGGGACTGACGGAGACCCAGTACTTC. Protein sequence: CASSPLGLTETQYF. This chain joins TRBV5-6 and TRBJ2-5; D is possibly TRBD2 (6 bases). Trimming left V 4 bases short and J 5 bases short, with 15 bases between. Germline V gene sequence: CDR1 SGHDT, CDR2 YYEEEE. This CDR3 is built from 14 residues. Combining the CDR3 with reference TRBV5-6 and TRBJ2-5 gives the whole variable domain DAGVTQSPTHLIKTRGQQVTLRCSPKSGHDTVSWYQQALGQGPQFIFQYYEEEERQRGNFPDRFSGHQFPNYSSELNVNALLLGDSALYLCASSPLGLTETQYFGPGTRLLVL.

This clone was recorded once. The rearrangement links TRBV7-9 to TRBJ1-5; D unclear. Per germline, CDR1 SEHNR and CDR2 FQNEAQ (reference sequence). The CDR3 is 12 amino acids. Trimming cost V 5 bases and J 6 bases, with 8 bases left between them. CDR3 bases: TGTGCCAGCAGCACGGGTCTTCAGCCCCAGCATTTT. The encoded protein is CASSTGLQPQHF.

This clone has only one observation. This sequence joins TRBV15 and TRBJ1-6; 7 nucleotides match TRBD1. This CDR3 is built from 15 residues. V trimming: 0 bases; J trimming: 14 bases; junction bases outside the gene matches: 10. Germline V gives CDR1 LNHNV, CDR2 YYDKDF (reference sequence). The CDR3 loop reads CATSRDSTGDSALHF. CDR3 nucleotides: TGTGCCACCAGCAGAGATTCCACAGGGGACTCAGCCCTCCACTTT.

The count of this clone is one. The rearrangement links TRBV6-1 to TRBJ2-7; 7 bases match TRBD1. The CDR3 loop spans 13 amino acids. Looked up from germline, CDR1 is MNHNS and CDR2 is SASEGT. Trimming at V came to 10 bases and at J to 0 bases, leaving 6 bases not matched to a gene. The CDR3 sequence is CAIWDSFSYEQYF. The CDR3 DNA follows: TGTGCCATTTGGGACAGCTTCTCCTACGAGCAGTACTTC.

This chain uses TRBV18 with TRBJ1-5; possibly TRBD1 for D (5 bases). Germline V gene sequence: CDR1 KGHSH, CDR2 LQKENI. V lost 5 bases and J 4 bases, leaving 15 bases between the germline ends. CDR3 length: 15 amino acids. This chain's CDR3 is CASSTTAYRNQPQHF. In DNA form, the CDR3 reads TGTGCCAGCTCAACGACAGCGTATCGAAATCAGCCCCAGCATTTT.